This is a list of T cell receptor beta chains from one sample in a study of graft-versus-host responses after intestinal transplantation. Libraries were prepared by immunoSEQ multiplex PCR; TCRdb keeps only in-frame clonotypes and omits some of them. The sample lists approximately 100,000 clones, about 84% seen once, with over 1.3% in the top ten. The sample in question was PBMCs, obtained 255 days after intestinal transplant. The receptor set was obtained from a human patient who received an intestinal transplant, so some T cells may come from the graft donor. Both conserved end residues are part of each CDR3. Fields, in order: J gene, V gene, clone size, D gene, CDR3 DNA, CDR3 protein. The D gene is left open where the match is weak. Size values are once, few and many counts, or a class for expanded clones, and some rows have none.

J: TRBJ1-2
V: TRBV20-1
size: NA
D: NA
DNA: TGCAGTGCTAGCTTCTATGGCTACACCTTC
CDR3: CSASFYGYTF

J: TRBJ2-3
V: TRBV5-4
size: NA
D: TRBD2
DNA: TGTGCCAGCAGCTTCGGGGTGGGACTAGCGGGAGACAGCACAGATACGCAGTATTTT
CDR3: CASSFGVGLAGDSTDTQYF

J: TRBJ2-1
V: TRBV11-2
size: once
D: NA
DNA: TGTGCCAGCAGCTTAGATCCGGGTCCTTACAATGAGCAGTTCTTC
CDR3: CASSLDPGPYNEQFF

J: TRBJ2-6
V: TRBV30
size: NA
D: NA
DNA: TGTGCCTGGGGGTCGCATAGCTCTGGGGCCAACGTCCTGACTTTC
CDR3: CAWGSHSSGANVLTF

J: TRBJ1-2
V: TRBV11-2
size: NA
D: NA
DNA: TGTGCCAGCTCCCCCCTTGACATAAACCGGGGTGGCTACACCTTC
CDR3: CASSPLDINRGGYTF

J: TRBJ2-5
V: TRBV7-9
size: few
D: NA
DNA: TGTGCCAGCAGCTTAAGCAGCCAAGAGACCCAGTACTTC
CDR3: CASSLSSQETQYF

J: TRBJ2-6
V: TRBV5-1
size: few
D: NA
DNA: TGCGCCAGCAGCTTGGGCTGGGGAACTGGGGCCAACGTCCTGACTTTC
CDR3: CASSLGWGTGANVLTF

J: TRBJ2-1
V: TRBV27
size: NA
D: NA
DNA: TGTGCCAGCAGTTTATCGCTGAAACCGTACAATGAGCAGTTCTTC
CDR3: CASSLSLKPYNEQFF

J: TRBJ2-3
V: TRBV10-1
size: NA
D: NA
DNA: TGCGCCAGCAGTGAGTCGACGACGAATACAGATACGCAGTATTTT
CDR3: CASSESTTNTDTQYF

J: TRBJ1-1
V: TRBV29-1
size: NA
D: TRBD1
DNA: TGCAGCGTCGAAGGACAGGGAAACACTGAAGCTTTCTTT
CDR3: CSVEGQGNTEAFF

J: TRBJ2-2
V: TRBV11-1
size: NA
D: TRBD1
DNA: TGTGCCAGCAGCTTAGGCCGAGCAGGGGGAACCGGGGAGCTGTTTTTT
CDR3: CASSLGRAGGTGELFF

J: TRBJ2-2
V: TRBV7-9
size: once
D: NA
DNA: TGTGCCAGCAGCACCCAAGGCCAAGCTAAGAACACCGGGGAGCTGTTTTTT
CDR3: CASSTQGQAKNTGELFF

J: TRBJ1-2
V: TRBV7-9
size: NA
D: TRBD1
DNA: TGTGCCAGCAGCTCCGGGACAGGGTTCGGCTACACCTTC
CDR3: CASSSGTGFGYTF

J: TRBJ2-4
V: TRBV29-1
size: NA
D: TRBD1
DNA: TGCAGCGCCTTGATGGACAGGGTAAACATTCAGTACTTC
CDR3: CSALMDRVNIQYF

J: TRBJ2-7
V: TRBV7-2
size: once
D: TRBD2
DNA: TGTGCCAGCAGCCTCATCGCACTAGCGGGCGTTAGCTCCTACGAGCAGTACTTC
CDR3: CASSLIALAGVSSYEQYF

J: TRBJ1-2
V: TRBV4-1
size: NA
D: NA
DNA: TGCGCCAGCAGCCAACTGGACATGAGAGGAGGGGGCTACACCTTC
CDR3: CASSQLDMRGGGYTF